These 16 T cell receptor beta chains originate from one sample sequenced in a study of blood T cell repertoires in COVID-19. Sequencing used immunoSEQ multiplex PCR; TCRdb keeps in-frame clones, though not all of them. The sample includes a few hundred thousand clones, 80% to 85% of them seen just once. Sequenced sample: peripheral blood. These receptors were obtained from a woman in her thirties or forties who had recovered from COVID-19.

This clone was detected once. The chain couples TRBV5-1 to TRBJ1-1; D remains unclear. Germline V gene lookup returns CDR1 SGHRS and CDR2 YFSETQ. The CDR3 has 14 residues. V was shortened by 2 bases and J by 1 base, with 9 bases between the two germline ends. In DNA form, the CDR3 reads TGCGCCAGCAGCTTACAGACCTCGAACACTGAAGCTTTCTTT. The encoded protein is CASSLQTSNTEAFF.

The gene calls are TRBV5-6 and TRBJ2-1; perhaps TRBD1 as D (6 bases). Trimming removed 2 bases from V and 7 bases from J, with 16 bases in between. The V gene's germline CDR1 is SGHDT and CDR2 YYEEEE. The CDR3 spans 15 residues. The CDR3 DNA follows: TGTGCCAGCAGCTTTAGAGGGGGAGTCGTAAATGAGCAGTTCTTC. Protein product: CASSFRGGVVNEQFF.

The chain has TRBV18 and TRBJ1-3; the D gene is possibly TRBD1 (5 bases). This CDR3 is 17 amino acids long. Germline CDR1 and CDR2: KGHSH and LQKENI. V gave up 2 bases and J gave up 0 bases, with 14 bases separating them. In nucleotides, the CDR3 is TGTGCCAGCTCACCATATAACAGGCCGAGCTCTGGAAACACCATATATTTT. It codes for CASSPYNRPSSGNTIYF.

The chain is built from TRBV5-6 and TRBJ1-2; D perhaps matches TRBD1 (6 bases). The CDR3 totals 16 residues. CDR1 is SGHDT, CDR2 YYEEEE, per germline. The germline V and J ends were trimmed by 0 bases and 2 bases, with 14 bases remaining between them. The chain's CDR3 is CASSLVSGHTNYGYTF. The CDR3 DNA reads as TGTGCCAGCAGCTTGGTTTCGGGACACACGAACTATGGCTACACCTTC.

This rearrangement joins TRBV5-4 to TRBJ2-6, with TRBD1 as a possible D gene (5 bases). Per the germline V gene, CDR1 is SGHNT and CDR2 is YYREEE (reference sequence). Trimming shortened V by 3 bases and J by 1 base, and 17 bases separated the two germline ends. This CDR3 is built from 18 residues. CDR3 in DNA: TGTGCCAGCAGCTCTTGGGGCAGGTCGTCATCTGGGGCCAACGTCCTGACTTTC. This translates into CASSSWGRSSSGANVLTF.

The chain links TRBV28 to TRBJ2-7, with 9 bases lining up with TRBD1. V trimming: 5 bases; J trimming: 4 bases; junction bases outside the gene matches: 12. This CDR3 comprises 16 residues. Germline CDR1 MDHEN, CDR2 SYDVKM. The CDR3 DNA is TGTGCCAGCAGTCCTCATCTCCGGGACAGGGCGTACGAGCAGTACTTC. It translates to CASSPHLRDRAYEQYF.

The CDR3: CASSPPGRNTEAFF. Here the CDR3 DNA reads TGTGCCAGCTCACCACCGGGGAGGAACACTGAAGCTTTCTTT. V is TRBV18 and J is TRBJ1-1; the D is unclear. The V gene lost 0 bases and the J gene lost 1 base, with 6 bases spanning the gap. The germline CDR1 and CDR2 sequences are KGHSH and LQKENI. The CDR3 totals 14 residues. Combining the CDR3 with reference TRBV18 and TRBJ1-1 gives the whole variable domain NAGVMQNPRHLVRRRGQEARLRCSPMKGHSHVYWYRQLPEEGLKFMVYLQKENIIDESGMPKERFSAEFPKEGPSILRIQQVVRGDSAAYFCASSPPGRNTEAFFGQGTRLTVV.

This clone was recorded a few times. The J gene is TRBJ1-5, the V gene TRBV4-1; D is possibly TRBD1 (6 bases). The germline V gene has CDR1 MGHRA and CDR2 YSYEKL. The CDR3 consists of 17 residues. Deletions cut 1 base from V and 3 bases from J, with 16 bases between. The CDR3 DNA reads TGCGCCAGCAGCCAAGGCCTACAGGGTCCCCCCAATCAGCCCCAGCATTTT. It codes for CASSQGLQGPPNQPQHF.

This clone was recorded at least ten times. The chain combines TRBV6-4 with TRBJ2-3; the match to TRBD2 covers 9 bases. The germline V gene has CDR1 MRHNA and CDR2 SNTAGT. The CDR3 runs 16 residues. The trim removed 3 bases at V and 3 bases at J, leaving 7 bases unmatched. Here the CDR3 DNA reads TGTGCCAGCAGTGAATTAGCGGGGGCTATGACAGATACGCAGTATTTT. Protein: CASSELAGAMTDTQYF.

The chain combines TRBV9 with TRBJ2-7; tentative D call: TRBD2 (5 bases). V lost 0 bases, J lost 3 bases, and 13 bases lay in between. Germline V gene sequence: CDR1 SGDLS, CDR2 YYNGEE. This CDR3 region has 15 residues. DNA for the CDR3: TGTGCCAGCAGCGTAGGGGGAGCTGGAGGCTACGAGCAGTACTTC. Amino acids: CASSVGGAGGYEQYF.

This rearrangement joins TRBV6-1 to TRBJ2-3; 12 bases map to TRBD2. The CDR3 length is 18 residues. In germline, CDR1 is MNHNS, CDR2 SASEGT. The junction had 5 bases not matched to a gene; V was cut back by 0 bases and J by 1 base. The CDR3 protein is CASSEALAGGRGTDTQYF. The DNA for the CDR3 is TGTGCCAGCAGTGAAGCGCTAGCGGGGGGGCGGGGCACAGATACGCAGTATTTT.

The chain recombines TRBV5-1 with TRBJ1-1, with D hard to call. The V gene lost 0 bases and the J gene lost 5 bases, with 8 bases spanning the gap. The CDR3 loop spans 13 amino acids. CDR1 is SGHRS, CDR2 YFSETQ, per germline. CDR3 in amino acids: CASSLGFQTEAFF. Written as DNA, the CDR3 is TGCGCCAGCAGCTTGGGGTTCCAGACTGAAGCTTTCTTT. The complete variable domain, with remaining parts taken from reference TRBV5-1 and TRBJ1-1, reads KAGVTQTPRYLIKTRGQQVTLSCSPISGHRSVSWYQQTPGQGLQFLFEYFSETQRNKGNFPGRFSGRQFSNSRSEMNVSTLELGDSALYLCASSLGFQTEAFFGQGTRLTVV.

This chain uses TRBV27 with TRBJ1-2; D might be TRBD1 (6 bases). Deletions cut 5 bases from V and 0 bases from J, with 19 bases between. The CDR3 length is 17 residues. Germline V gene lookup returns CDR1 MNHEY and CDR2 SMNVEV (reference sequence). The CDR3 sequence: CASSMRTDQYTNYGYTF. In DNA, the CDR3 is TGTGCCAGCAGTATGCGGACAGACCAGTACACTAACTATGGCTACACCTTC.

The chain couples TRBV7-2 to TRBJ2-1, with TRBD1 matching over 7 bases. The CDR3 sequence is 15 residues long. With V trimmed by 3 bases and J by 0 bases, 2 bases remained unmatched. Looked up from germline, CDR1 is SGHTA and CDR2 is FQGNSA. This CDR3 reads CASSLGTDSYNEQFF. As DNA, the CDR3 is TGTGCCAGCAGCTTGGGGACAGACTCCTACAATGAGCAGTTCTTC.

This chain uses TRBV6-5 with TRBJ2-1, with 8 bases aligning to TRBD2. CDR3 length equals 14 residues. The V segment lost 7 bases and the J segment 0 bases; nucleotides outside the gene matches: 2. Germline V gives CDR1 MNHEY, CDR2 SVGAGI. Written as DNA, the CDR3 is TGTGCCAGCACCGGGGGGGCCTCCTACAATGAGCAGTTCTTC. Protein sequence: CASTGGASYNEQFF.

The table lists this clone with a count of one. The chain combines TRBV6-5 with TRBJ1-2; D uncertain. The CDR3 spans 13 residues. Trimming took 2 bases from V and 2 from J, leaving 6 bases between them. Germline CDR1 is MNHEY and CDR2 is SVGAGI. Here the CDR3 DNA reads TGTGCCAGCAGTTACCCGGGGAACTATGGCTACACCTTC. The encoded protein is CASSYPGNYGYTF.